One and the same sample provided the 18 T cell receptor beta chains below, sequenced in a study of T-cell memory formation after mild COVID-19. TCRdb re-called the 5' RACE reads through MiXCR, storing one row per CDR3 protein. The profile covers 540,000 or so distinct CDR3 sequences, with about a fifth appearing a single time and approximately 12% taken by the ten largest. What was sequenced was PBMCs or a T cell subset sorted from them (not recorded which). All receptors come from an adult woman who had mild COVID-19 (a few samples of this study predate the infection). Cell type and time point are not known.

This clonotype occurred a few times. The chain combines TRBV6-6 with TRBJ1-1; possible D gene TRBD1, 6 bases. Trimming cost V 4 bases and J 5 bases, with 8 bases left between them. Germline CDR1 reads MNHNY; CDR2 reads SVGAGI (reference sequence). The CDR3 consists of 12 residues. The CDR3 region is CASSWGTTEAFF. The CDR3 region has the DNA TGTGCCAGCAGTTGGGGGACAACTGAAGCTTTCTTT.

For the CDR3, the DNA is TGTGCCAGTACCATCGAACAGGGTTCTGAAGCTTTCTTT. Protein sequence: CASTIEQGSEAFF. The chain employs TRBV19 and TRBJ1-1; possibly TRBD1 for D (6 bases). This CDR3 spans 13 amino acids. Trimming shortened V by 7 bases and J by 6 bases, and 15 bases separated the two germline ends. Germline V gives CDR1 LNHDA, CDR2 SQIVND (reference sequence). Looking up the rest from reference TRBV19 and TRBJ1-1 gives the full variable domain: DGGITQSPKYLFRKEGQNVTLSCEQNLNHDAMYWYRQDPGQGLRLIYYSQIVNDFQKGDIAEGYSVSREKKESFPLTVTSAQKNPTAFYLCASTIEQGSEAFFGQGTRLTVV.

This clonotype was counted between two and nine times. Here the CDR3 reads CSARAGAYRTDTQYF. The DNA of the CDR3 is TGCAGTGCTAGAGCGGGGGCCTACCGCACAGATACGCAGTATTTT. V gene TRBV20-1 combines with J gene TRBJ2-3; D possibly matches TRBD1 or TRBD2 (6 bases each). The CDR3 covers 15 residues. Germline V lookup: CDR1 DFQATT, CDR2 SNEGSKA (reference sequence). The V and J ends lost 1 base and 1 base respectively, with 12 bases between them.

This clonotype was seen many times. The chain combines TRBV2 with TRBJ2-7; D is unresolved. The CDR3 length is 12 residues. Between the trimmed V and J ends, which lost 4 bases and 1 base, there was a span of 5 bases. Germline-derived CDR1 and CDR2 are SNHLY and FYNNEI. The CDR3 here is CASSGWSYEQYF. The DNA for the CDR3 is TGTGCCAGCAGTGGATGGTCCTACGAGCAGTACTTC.

Only a few counts were recorded for this clonotype. The CDR3 sequence: CASSKQGRGGELFF. DNA for the CDR3: TGTGCCAGCAGCAAACAGGGGCGGGGCGGGGAGCTGTTTTTT. The chain links TRBV6-5 to TRBJ2-2; D possibly corresponds to TRBD1 (7 bases). The CDR3 has 14 amino acids. Trimming stripped 6 bases from V and 7 bases from J, with 15 bases between. The germline gives CDR1 MNHEY, CDR2 SVGAGI.

V and J are TRBV5-1 and TRBJ2-7; possible D gene TRBD1, 5 bases. There are 14 residues in the CDR3. Trimming took 0 bases from V and 0 from J, leaving 7 bases between them. CDR1 and CDR2 from the germline V gene are SGHRS and YFSETQ. This CDR3 reads CASSLADTSYEQYF. The DNA of the CDR3 is TGCGCCAGCAGCTTGGCGGACACCTCCTACGAGCAGTACTTC.

This clonotype was observed a handful of times. This chain connects TRBV11-2 to TRBJ1-3, with D possibly being TRBD1 (5 bases). Germline V gene lookup returns CDR1 SGHAT and CDR2 FQNNGV. V was shortened by 8 bases and J by 6 bases, with 8 bases between the two germline ends. The length of the CDR3 is 11 residues. The CDR3 bases are TGTGCCAGCGGGGCCCAAAACACCATATATTTT. Protein: CASGAQNTIYF.

The chain couples TRBV5-5 to TRBJ2-1; 7 nucleotides line up with TRBD2. CDR3 length: 15 amino acids. The junction had 13 bases not matched to a gene; V was cut back by 6 bases and J by 7 bases. The germline gives CDR1 SGHKS, CDR2 YYEKEE (reference sequence). CDR3 sequence reads: CASTLPGTTSNEQFF. The CDR3 DNA reads TGTGCCAGCACCCTCCCCGGGACTACCAGTAATGAGCAGTTCTTC.

This clonotype was detected ten times or more. The V call is TRBV4-3, the J call TRBJ2-7; 11 nucleotides line up with TRBD2. In germline, CDR1 is LGHNA, CDR2 YSLEER. The CDR3 has 16 residues. With 1 base clipped from V and 0 bases from J, the junction kept 2 bases outside the gene matches. CDR3 in DNA: TGCGCCAGCAGCCAAGGCCTAGCGGGGGGCTCCTACGAGCAGTACTTC. This codes for CASSQGLAGGSYEQYF.

This clonotype was observed a few times. The chain is built from TRBV6-2 or TRBV6-3 and TRBJ2-3; 7 bases map to TRBD1. The germline CDR1 and CDR2 sequences are MNHEY and SVGEGT. Trimming at V came to 6 bases and at J to 6 bases, leaving 9 bases not matched to a gene. There are 14 residues in the CDR3. The CDR3 sequence: CASRQTGLTDTQYF. The CDR3 DNA reads as TGTGCCAGCAGGCAGACAGGGCTCACGGATACGCAGTATTTT.

The V gene is TRBV7-2, the J gene TRBJ2-7, with TRBD1 identical over 9 bases. CDR1 is SGHTA and CDR2 is FQGNSA in the germline V gene. The CDR3 length is 12 residues. The V gene end was trimmed by 5 bases and the J gene end by 11 bases; junction bases not matched to a gene: 7. CDR3 amino acids: CASSRDREIEYF. In DNA, the CDR3 is TGTGCCAGCAGCCGGGACAGGGAGATAGAGTACTTC.

A note on this clonotype: At one boundary the junction diverges from the germline segment, which might be a read error. This chain connects TRBV20-1 to TRBJ1-4, with no clear D. The CDR3 runs 11 residues. CDR1 is DFQATT, CDR2 SNEGSKA, per germline (reference sequence). The CDR3 DNA sequence: TGCAGTGCTAGAGATCACTATACCCCCGCTTTT. Translation gives CSARDHYTPAF.

The chain joins TRBV7-6 to TRBJ1-3, with 7 nucleotides matching TRBD1. The germline V gene encodes CDR1 SGHVS and CDR2 FNYEAQ. V was clipped by 2 bases and J by 2 bases; unmatched bases: 3. This CDR3 has 15 amino acids. The CDR3 DNA reads as TGTGCCAGCAGCTTACACGGGACAGCTGGAAACACCATATATTTT. Encoded protein: CASSLHGTAGNTIYF.

The V and J genes are TRBV12-3 or TRBV12-4 and TRBJ1-1, with 9 positions matching TRBD1. This CDR3 has 14 residues. With V trimmed by 5 bases and J by 6 bases, 7 bases remained unmatched. The CDR3 loop is CASSPQGAISEAFF. As DNA, the CDR3 is TGTGCCAGCAGTCCACAGGGGGCTATATCTGAAGCTTTCTTT.

The CDR3 region has the DNA TGTGCCAGCAGCTTTTTCCCCCCAGCTAGCGAATCAGATACGCAGTATTTT. Translating gives CASSFFPPASESDTQYF. The rearrangement joins TRBV7-9 to TRBJ2-3; a possible D gene is TRBD2 (6 bases). V gave up 3 bases and J gave up 4 bases, with 20 bases separating them. Germline CDR1 is SEHNR and CDR2 is FQNEAQ (reference sequence). The CDR3 loop spans 17 amino acids.

The genes are TRBV4-2 and TRBJ1-3; D unclear. Germline V gives CDR1 LGHNA, CDR2 YNFKEQ. This CDR3 has 14 amino acids. Trimming removed 4 bases from V and 8 bases from J, with 15 bases in between. The CDR3 loop is CASSLGRGGDTIYF. In DNA, the CDR3 is TGTGCCAGCAGCCTCGGGCGGGGTGGGGACACCATATATTTT.

This clonotype was recorded a few times. The chain recombines TRBV7-9 with TRBJ2-1; 7 nucleotides align to TRBD1. The length of the CDR3 is 11 residues. Germline CDR1 and CDR2: SEHNR and FQNEAQ (reference sequence). V was pared by 6 bases and J by 10 bases, with 3 bases of the junction left unmatched. This CDR3 reads CASRTGDEQFF. In nucleotides, the CDR3 is TGTGCCAGCAGAACAGGGGACGAGCAGTTCTTC.

The rearrangement joins TRBV29-1 to TRBJ2-1; D is unresolved. V lost 4 bases, J lost 0 bases, and 7 bases lay in between. CDR3 size: 13 residues. Germline CDR1 reads SQVTM; CDR2 reads ANQGSEA. The CDR3 sequence: CSVVGSSYNEQFF. CDR3 nucleotides: TGCAGCGTTGTTGGAAGCTCCTACAATGAGCAGTTCTTC.